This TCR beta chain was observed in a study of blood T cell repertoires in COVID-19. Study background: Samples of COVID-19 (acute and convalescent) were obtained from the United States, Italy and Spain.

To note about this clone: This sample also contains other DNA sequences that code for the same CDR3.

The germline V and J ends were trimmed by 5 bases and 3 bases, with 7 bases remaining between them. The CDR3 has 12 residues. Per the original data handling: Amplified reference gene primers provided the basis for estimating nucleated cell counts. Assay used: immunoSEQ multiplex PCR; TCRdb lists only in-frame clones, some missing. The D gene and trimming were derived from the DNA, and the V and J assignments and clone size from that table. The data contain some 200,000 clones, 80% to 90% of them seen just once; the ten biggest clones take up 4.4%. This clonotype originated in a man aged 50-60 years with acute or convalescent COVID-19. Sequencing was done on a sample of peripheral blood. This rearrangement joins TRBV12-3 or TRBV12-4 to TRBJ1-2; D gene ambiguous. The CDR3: CASSPGDYGYTF. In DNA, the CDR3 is TGTGCCAGCAGTCCGGGTGACTATGGCTACACCTTC.